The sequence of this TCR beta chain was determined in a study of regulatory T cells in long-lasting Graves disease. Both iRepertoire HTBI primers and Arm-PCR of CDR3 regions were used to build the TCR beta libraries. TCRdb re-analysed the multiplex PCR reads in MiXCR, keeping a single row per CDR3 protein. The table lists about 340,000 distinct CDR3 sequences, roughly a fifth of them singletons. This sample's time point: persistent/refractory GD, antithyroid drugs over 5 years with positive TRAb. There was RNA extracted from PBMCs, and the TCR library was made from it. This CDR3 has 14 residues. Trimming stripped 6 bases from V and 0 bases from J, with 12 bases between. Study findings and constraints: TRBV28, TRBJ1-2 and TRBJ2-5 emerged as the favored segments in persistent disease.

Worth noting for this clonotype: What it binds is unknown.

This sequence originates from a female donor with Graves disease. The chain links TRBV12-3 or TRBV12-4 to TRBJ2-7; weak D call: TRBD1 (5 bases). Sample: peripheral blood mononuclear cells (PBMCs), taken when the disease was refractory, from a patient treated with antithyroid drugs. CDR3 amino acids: CASSVGAYSYEQYF. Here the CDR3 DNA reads TGTGCCAGCAGCGTTGGGGCTTACTCCTACGAGCAGTACTTC.